The 32 T cell receptor beta chains listed next were all sequenced from one sample in a study of CD8+ T cells in alopecia areata. The sequencing template was cDNA reverse transcribed from extracted RNA. Data came from immunoSEQ multiplex PCR; TCRdb stores just in-frame clones and leaves some out. This table has about 98,000 clones, roughly 47% appearing once. Sequenced material: CD4+ T cells sorted from blood. The receptors come from a human donor with alopecia areata.

This clone was counted between two and nine times. This chain uses TRBV29-1 with TRBJ1-2; D perhaps matches TRBD1 (6 bases). V lost 4 bases, J lost 2 bases, and 23 bases lay in between. This CDR3 is built from 17 residues. Germline lookup yields CDR1 SQVTM and CDR2 ANQGSEA. As DNA, the CDR3 is TGCAGCGTTGGAGGGGACACTCGGACAGTTCTCAACTATGGCTACACCTTC. As protein: CSVGGDTRTVLNYGYTF.

The V and J genes are TRBV11-2 and TRBJ2-5; D unclear. V shed 0 bases and J shed 7 bases, with 12 bases lying between them. The length of the CDR3 is 14 residues. Germline CDR1 is SGHAT and CDR2 is FQNNGV. CDR3 in amino acids: CASSLDRADPTQYF. In DNA, the CDR3 is TGTGCCAGCAGCTTAGATCGGGCAGATCCGACCCAGTACTTC.

The chain couples TRBV30 to TRBJ2-5, with 7 bases lining up with TRBD1. Germline V gives CDR1 GTSNPN, CDR2 SVGIG (reference sequence). After removal of 7 bases from V and 3 bases from J, the junction contained 8 bases not matched to a gene. This CDR3 is built from 13 residues. CDR3 sequence reads: CAYSDRDKETQYF. The CDR3 DNA sequence: TGTGCCTACTCAGACAGGGATAAAGAGACCCAGTACTTC.

The rearrangement joins TRBV25-1 to TRBJ1-6, with a tentative D call TRBD1 (6 bases). CDR3 length equals 14 residues. Per the germline V gene, CDR1 is MGHDK and CDR2 is SYGVNS. V dropped 1 base and J dropped 10 bases, with 11 bases sitting between them. The CDR3 reads CASSEFRGGSPLHF. The CDR3 DNA is TGTGCCAGCAGTGAATTCAGGGGCGGCTCACCCCTCCACTTT.

This clone occurred a few times. The gene calls are TRBV6-5 and TRBJ1-1, with D perhaps TRBD1 (5 bases). This CDR3 region has 13 residues. The V gene lost 10 bases and the J gene lost 6 bases, with 18 bases spanning the gap. Per the germline V gene, CDR1 is MNHEY and CDR2 is SVGAGI. The CDR3 DNA follows: TGTGCCACCCGAAGGGGCAGGGCCGCTGAAGCTTTCTTT. Amino acids: CATRRGRAAEAFF.

This chain joins TRBV7-2 and TRBJ1-2; no reliable D call. The CDR3 is made up of 12 amino acids. Germline assignment: CDR1 SGHTA and CDR2 FQGNSA. V shed 0 bases and J shed 8 bases, with 7 bases lying between them. CDR3 amino acids: CASSLAPRGYTF. The CDR3 nucleotides are TGTGCCAGCAGCTTAGCCCCCCGCGGCTACACCTTC. The full variable domain, with the rest looked up from reference TRBV7-2 and TRBJ1-2, is GAGVSQSPSNKVTEKGKDVELRCDPISGHTALYWYRQSLGQGLEFLIYFQGNSAPDKSGLPSDRFSAERTGGSVSTLTIQRTQQEDSAVYLCASSLAPRGYTFGSGTRLTVV.

This clone was recorded a few times. J is TRBJ1-4 and V is TRBV7-2, with D perhaps TRBD1 (5 bases). The CDR3 runs 13 residues. Germline CDR1 reads SGHTA; CDR2 reads FQGNSA. V lost 0 bases and J lost 8, with 7 bases in between. The CDR3 nucleotides read TGTGCCAGCAGCTTAGCGAAGGGGGAAAAACTGTTTTTT. Encoded protein: CASSLAKGEKLFF.

This rearrangement joins TRBV5-1 to TRBJ2-1, with a possible D match to TRBD2 (6 bases). V lost 0 bases and J lost 7, with 17 bases in between. The germline CDR1 and CDR2 sequences are SGHRS and YFSETQ. The CDR3 spans 16 residues. Here the CDR3 DNA reads TGCGCCAGCAGCTTGGACCGCGGGGCTCGGCGAAATGAGCAGTTCTTC. Amino acids: CASSLDRGARRNEQFF.

This clone appeared a few times. The rearrangement joins TRBV29-1 to TRBJ2-7; D ambiguous. This CDR3 has 12 residues. CDR1 is SQVTM, CDR2 ANQGSEA, per germline. V lost 7 bases and J 1 base, leaving 11 bases between the germline ends. The CDR3 nucleotides read TGCAGCGCTCGGACGGAATCCTACGAGCAGTACTTC. Translating gives CSARTESYEQYF.

This sequence joins TRBV15 and TRBJ1-6; D gene ambiguous. Germline CDR1 and CDR2: LNHNV and YYDKDF (reference sequence). CDR3 size: 15 residues. V was pared by 3 bases and J by 7 bases, with 13 bases between. CDR3 DNA sequence: TGTGCCACCAGCAGCGGAGGATCGCAGAATTCACCCCTCCACTTT. Translated, it gives CATSSGGSQNSPLHF.

The chain employs TRBV30 and TRBJ2-7; TRBD2 aligns across 9 bases. Trimming cost V 3 bases and J 7 bases; bases outside gene matches: 10. Germline loops: CDR1 GTSNPN, CDR2 SVGIG (reference sequence). The CDR3 spans 14 residues. The DNA of the CDR3 is TGTGCCTGGAGGACCGGCGGGGGGGTAGGTGAGCAGTACTTC. This codes for CAWRTGGGVGEQYF.

This clone was seen more than once but under ten times. V gene TRBV14 combines with J gene TRBJ2-7; the match to TRBD1 covers 7 bases. The germline CDR1 and CDR2 sequences are SGHDN and FVKESK. This CDR3 is built from 14 residues. With 6 bases clipped from V and 3 bases from J, the junction kept 8 bases outside the gene matches. CDR3: CASSSRQGIYEQYF. CDR3 sequence (DNA): TGTGCCAGCAGTTCTAGACAGGGAATCTACGAGCAGTACTTC.

This clone was observed a few times. The chain uses TRBV21-1 and TRBJ2-6. TRBV21-1 is shown as a pseudogene. This CDR3 comprises 17 residues. The CDR3 protein is CASSRRWLGSGANVLTF. The CDR3 DNA reads TGTGCCAGCAGCAGGCGTTGGTTGGGATCTGGGGCCAACGTCCTGACTTTC.

This clone has just one count. The chain is built from TRBV12-5 and TRBJ1-6; TRBD1 matches 9 bases. The CDR3 is made up of 15 amino acids. Trimming removed 7 bases from V and 7 bases from J; junction bases left unmatched: 8. Germline values: CDR1 LGHNT, CDR2 FRNRAP. CDR3 residues: CASVPSGTGNSPLHF. The CDR3 nucleotides are TGTGCTAGTGTCCCTTCAGGGACAGGGAATTCACCCCTCCACTTT. The full variable domain, completed using reference TRBV12-5 and TRBJ1-6, is DARVTQTPRHKVTEMGQEVTMRCQPILGHNTVFWYRQTMMQGLELLAYFRNRAPLDDSGMPKDRFSAEMPDATLATLKIQPSEPRDSAVYFCASVPSGTGNSPLHFGNGTRLTVT.

The V and J genes are TRBV29-1 and TRBJ2-5; 10 bases fit TRBD1. Germline V CDR1 and CDR2: SQVTM, ANQGSEA. CDR3 length: 13 residues. Unmatched junction bases numbered 5, after V lost 3 bases and J lost 7 bases. CDR3 DNA: TGCAGCGTTGAGGGACAGGGGAAGATGACCCAGTACTTC. Its translation is CSVEGQGKMTQYF.

This rearrangement joins TRBV30 to TRBJ2-7; TRBD1 matches 7 bases. The CDR3 has 12 amino acids. V lost 2 bases, J lost 4 bases, and 2 bases stayed unmatched. In germline, CDR1 is GTSNPN, CDR2 SVGIG (reference sequence). This CDR3 reads CAWSQQGYEQYF. The CDR3 DNA sequence: TGTGCCTGGAGTCAACAGGGGTACGAGCAGTACTTC.

The chain combines TRBV29-1 with TRBJ2-3; tentative D call: TRBD2 (6 bases). This CDR3 contains 16 residues. Germline loops: CDR1 SQVTM, CDR2 ANQGSEA. Deletions cut 4 bases from V and 4 bases from J, with 21 bases between. In nucleotides, the CDR3 is TGCAGCGTTGGGGGGTCGTTAGCGGAGCCGGCAGATACGCAGTATTTT. Protein sequence: CSVGGSLAEPADTQYF.

CDR3 coding DNA: TGCAGCGTTGAATGGGCATCCTATGGCTACACCTTC. Its protein product is CSVEWASYGYTF. V and J are TRBV29-1 and TRBJ1-2; D uncertain. Trimming removed 2 bases from V and 4 bases from J, with 8 bases in between. This CDR3 contains 12 residues. CDR1 and CDR2 from the germline V gene are SQVTM and ANQGSEA.

This clone was seen a handful of times. The CDR3 protein is CSVEFRGSYNEQFF. The CDR3 region has the DNA TGCAGCGTTGAATTTCGGGGGTCCTACAATGAGCAGTTCTTC. V and J are TRBV29-1 and TRBJ2-1, with D perhaps TRBD2 (6 bases). Germline V gene data show CDR1 as SQVTM and CDR2 as ANQGSEA. The CDR3 extends over 14 amino acids. V was clipped by 2 bases and J by 1 base, with 9 bases between them.

The V call is TRBV29-1, the J call TRBJ1-1; D is undetermined. Germline V lookup: CDR1 SQVTM, CDR2 ANQGSEA. The V end lost 6 bases, the J end lost 1 base, and 12 bases lay between the germline ends. CDR3 length: 13 residues. The CDR3 nucleotides are TGCAGCGTGGTTATCTCAGGGAACACTGAAGCTTTCTTT. Translated: CSVVISGNTEAFF.

This clone was seen a handful of times. The rearrangement uses TRBV18 and TRBJ2-7; 8 bases line up with TRBD1. V lost 3 bases to trimming and J lost 6 bases; unmatched junction nucleotides: 7. Germline V lookup: CDR1 KGHSH, CDR2 LQKENI. CDR3 length equals 14 residues. As DNA, the CDR3 is TGTGCCAGCTCACCTCCCGGGACAGGTCGCGAGCAGTACTTC. Translated, it gives CASSPPGTGREQYF.

This clone turned up a few times. The chain links TRBV29-1 to TRBJ2-2, with D uncertain. Germline CDR1 and CDR2: SQVTM and ANQGSEA. Trimming cost V 7 bases and J 0 bases, with 6 bases left between them. The CDR3 totals 12 residues. CDR3 sequence: CSAEPNTGELFF. For the CDR3, the DNA is TGCAGCGCCGAGCCGAACACCGGGGAGCTGTTTTTT.

This clone was observed a single time. CDR3 residues: CASSLGARTDTQYF. Here the CDR3 DNA reads TGTGCCAGCAGCTTGGGGGCCCGCACAGATACGCAGTATTTT. J is TRBJ2-3 and V is TRBV5-6; the D is unclear. Trimming removed 0 bases at V and 1 base at J, with 6 bases between. The CDR3 extends over 14 amino acids. The germline gives CDR1 SGHDT, CDR2 YYEEEE.

The chain has TRBV5-6 and TRBJ2-2; D may be TRBD1 (5 bases). The CDR3 has 17 amino acids. V was clipped by 0 bases and J by 1 base, with 13 bases between them. In germline, CDR1 is SGHDT, CDR2 YYEEEE. The CDR3 nucleotides read TGTGCCAGCAGCTTGGAGAACTACCAGGGGAACACCGGGGAGCTGTTTTTT. This translates into CASSLENYQGNTGELFF.

This clone was seen only a few times. The genes are TRBV29-1 and TRBJ2-7; 11 nucleotides align to TRBD2. The ends lost 7 bases at V and 7 bases at J; junction bases unmatched: 12. Germline V gene lookup returns CDR1 SQVTM and CDR2 ANQGSEA. This CDR3 has 14 amino acids. The CDR3 is CSGWDTSGRGEQYF. In DNA, the CDR3 is TGCAGCGGATGGGATACTAGCGGGAGAGGGGAGCAGTACTTC.

This clone was found a few times. V gene TRBV5-1 combines with J gene TRBJ2-5; tentatively, D is TRBD2 (5 bases). CDR3 length: 13 residues. Trimming shortened V by 4 bases and J by 1 base, and 8 bases separated the two germline ends. Germline CDR1 and CDR2: SGHRS and YFSETQ. CDR3 residues: CASSEGFQETQYF. CDR3 nucleotides: TGCGCCAGCAGCGAGGGATTCCAAGAGACCCAGTACTTC.

This clone was counted only a few times. V usage is TRBV5-1 and J usage is TRBJ2-7; possibly TRBD2 for D (6 bases). The germline V gene encodes CDR1 SGHRS and CDR2 YFSETQ. Trimming left V 1 base short and J 0 bases short, with 8 bases between. This CDR3 is built from 14 residues. The DNA for the CDR3 is TGCGCCAGCAGCTTGTCCGGGAGCTCCTACGAGCAGTACTTC. It translates to CASSLSGSSYEQYF.

Points on this clone: The sample has other DNA sequences that encode this CDR3 too. The chain couples TRBV29-1 to TRBJ2-1; 12 nucleotides line up with TRBD2. The CDR3 consists of 15 residues. Trimming cost V 4 bases and J 7 bases; bases outside gene matches: 8. The V gene's germline CDR1 is SQVTM and CDR2 ANQGSEA. CDR3 sequence: CSVARLAGGLNEQFF. CDR3 bases: TGCAGCGTTGCCCGGCTAGCGGGAGGGTTAAATGAGCAGTTCTTC.

The chain joins TRBV2 to TRBJ1-5; TRBD1 aligns across 9 bases. The CDR3 loop spans 15 amino acids. Unmatched junction bases numbered 13, after V lost 3 bases and J lost 13 bases. Germline values: CDR1 SNHLY, CDR2 FYNNEI. CDR3 sequence reads: CASSETGQGLESQHF. The CDR3 DNA sequence: TGTGCCAGCAGTGAGACCGGACAGGGGTTAGAGTCTCAGCATTTT.

The chain joins TRBV5-4 to TRBJ2-3; 7 bases line up with TRBD1. The CDR3 is made up of 15 amino acids. The junction had 6 bases not matched to a gene; V was cut back by 4 bases and J by 1 base. The germline V gene encodes CDR1 SGHNT and CDR2 YYREEE (reference sequence). The CDR3 coding sequence is TGTGCCAGCAGCGGATGGACAGGCCGCACAGATACGCAGTATTTT. It specifies CASSGWTGRTDTQYF.

This chain connects TRBV4-1 to TRBJ1-1; D is undetermined. The V end lost 0 bases, the J end lost 0 bases, and 5 bases lay between the germline ends. The CDR3 has 14 amino acids. Germline V CDR1 and CDR2: MGHRA, YSYEKL. Here the CDR3 DNA reads TGCGCCAGCAGCCAAGATGTACTGAACACTGAAGCTTTCTTT. This translates into CASSQDVLNTEAFF.

The CDR3 sequence is CSVDGTTDTQYF. As DNA, the CDR3 is TGCAGCGTTGATGGGACCACAGATACGCAGTATTTT. V gene TRBV29-1 combines with J gene TRBJ2-3; D may match TRBD1 or TRBD2 (5 bases each). V shed 3 bases and J shed 2 bases, with 6 bases lying between them. The CDR3 covers 12 residues. Germline V gene sequence: CDR1 SQVTM, CDR2 ANQGSEA.